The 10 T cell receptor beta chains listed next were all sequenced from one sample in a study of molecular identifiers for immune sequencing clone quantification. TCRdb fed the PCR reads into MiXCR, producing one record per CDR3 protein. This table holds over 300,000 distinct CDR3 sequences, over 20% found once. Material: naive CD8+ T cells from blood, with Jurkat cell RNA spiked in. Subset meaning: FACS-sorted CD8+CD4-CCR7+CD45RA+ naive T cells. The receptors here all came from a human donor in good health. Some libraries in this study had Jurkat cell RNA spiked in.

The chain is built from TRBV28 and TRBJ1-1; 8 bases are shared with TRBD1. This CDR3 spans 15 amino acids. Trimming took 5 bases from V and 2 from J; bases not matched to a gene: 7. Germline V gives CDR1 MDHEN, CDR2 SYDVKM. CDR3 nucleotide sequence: TGTGCCAGCAGTACAATCAGGGGGCTTAACACTGAAGCTTTCTTT. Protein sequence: CASSTIRGLNTEAFF.

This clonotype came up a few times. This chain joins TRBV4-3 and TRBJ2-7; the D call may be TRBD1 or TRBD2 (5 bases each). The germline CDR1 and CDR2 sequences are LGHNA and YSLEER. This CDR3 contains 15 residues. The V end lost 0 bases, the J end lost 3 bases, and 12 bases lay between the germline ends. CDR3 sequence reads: CASSQDLGRYYEQYF. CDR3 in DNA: TGCGCCAGCAGCCAAGACCTGGGACGGTACTACGAGCAGTACTTC.

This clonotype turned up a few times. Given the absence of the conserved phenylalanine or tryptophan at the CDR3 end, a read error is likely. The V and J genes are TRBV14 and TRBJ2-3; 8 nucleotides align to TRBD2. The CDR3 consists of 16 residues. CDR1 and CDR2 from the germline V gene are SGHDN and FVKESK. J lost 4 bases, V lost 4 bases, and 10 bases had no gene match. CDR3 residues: CASSLLSGGPPDTQYL. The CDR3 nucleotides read TGTGCCAGCAGCCTTCTCTCGGGGGGGCCCCCAGATACGCAGTATCTT.

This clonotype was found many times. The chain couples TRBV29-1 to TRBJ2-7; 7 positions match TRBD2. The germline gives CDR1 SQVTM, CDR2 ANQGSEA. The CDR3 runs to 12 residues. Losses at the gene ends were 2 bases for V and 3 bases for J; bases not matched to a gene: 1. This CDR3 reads CSVESGDYEQYF. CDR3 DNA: TGCAGCGTTGAAAGCGGGGACTACGAGCAGTACTTC.

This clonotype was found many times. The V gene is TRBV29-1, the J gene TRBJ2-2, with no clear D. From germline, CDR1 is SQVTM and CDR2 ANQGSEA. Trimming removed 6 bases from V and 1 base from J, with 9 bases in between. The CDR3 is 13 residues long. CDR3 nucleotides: TGCAGCGTGGTGGGCCTGAACACCGGGGAGCTGTTTTTT. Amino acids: CSVVGLNTGELFF.

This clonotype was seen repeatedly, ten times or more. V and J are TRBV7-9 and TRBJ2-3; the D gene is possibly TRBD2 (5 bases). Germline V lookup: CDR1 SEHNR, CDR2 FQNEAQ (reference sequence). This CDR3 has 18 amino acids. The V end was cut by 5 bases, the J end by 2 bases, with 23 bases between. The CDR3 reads CASSPRAGSQLATDTQYF. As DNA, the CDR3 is TGTGCCAGCAGCCCGCGGGCGGGTAGCCAACTTGCCACAGATACGCAGTATTTT.

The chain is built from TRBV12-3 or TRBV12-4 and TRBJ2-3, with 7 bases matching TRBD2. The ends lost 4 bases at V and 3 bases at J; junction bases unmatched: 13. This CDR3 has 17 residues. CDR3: CASSSPRTGGGTDTQYF. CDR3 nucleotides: TGTGCCAGCAGTTCGCCTAGGACTGGCGGGGGAACAGATACGCAGTATTTT.

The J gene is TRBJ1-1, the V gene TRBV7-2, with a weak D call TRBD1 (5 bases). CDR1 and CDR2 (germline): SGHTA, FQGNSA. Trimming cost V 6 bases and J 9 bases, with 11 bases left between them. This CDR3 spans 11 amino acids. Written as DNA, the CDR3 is TGTGCCAGCAGTTTGGGACTTAAAGCTTTCTTT. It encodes CASSLGLKAFF.

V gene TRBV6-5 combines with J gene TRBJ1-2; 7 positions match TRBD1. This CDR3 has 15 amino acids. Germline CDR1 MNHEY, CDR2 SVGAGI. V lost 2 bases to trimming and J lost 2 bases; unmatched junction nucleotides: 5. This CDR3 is CASSYVPGGNYGYTF. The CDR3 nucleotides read TGTGCCAGCAGTTACGTCCCAGGGGGGAACTATGGCTACACCTTC.

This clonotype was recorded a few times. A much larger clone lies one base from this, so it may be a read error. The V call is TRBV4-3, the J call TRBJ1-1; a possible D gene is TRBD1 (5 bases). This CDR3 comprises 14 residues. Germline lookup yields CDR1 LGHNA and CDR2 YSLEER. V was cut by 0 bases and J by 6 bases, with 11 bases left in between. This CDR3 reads CASSQEQGGSEAFF. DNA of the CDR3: TGCGCCAGCAGCCAAGAGCAGGGTGGGTCTGAAGCTTTCTTT.